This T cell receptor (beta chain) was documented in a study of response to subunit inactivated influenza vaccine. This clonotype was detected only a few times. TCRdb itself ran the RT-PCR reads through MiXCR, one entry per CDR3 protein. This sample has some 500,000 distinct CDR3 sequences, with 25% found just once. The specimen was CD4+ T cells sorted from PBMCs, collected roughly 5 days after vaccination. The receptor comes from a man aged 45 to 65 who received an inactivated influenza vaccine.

The CDR3 sequence is CAISESPFYEQYF. Here the CDR3 DNA reads TGTGCCATCAGTGAGTCCCCGTTCTACGAGCAGTACTTC. V gene TRBV10-3 combines with J gene TRBJ2-7; D gene uncertain. The CDR3 has 13 amino acids. Germline-derived CDR1 and CDR2 are ENHRY and SYGVKD. V gave up 0 bases and J gave up 3 bases, with 6 bases separating them.